This is a list of T cell receptor beta chains from one sample in a study of T cell changes during pregnancy in multiple sclerosis. Sequencing was performed with immunoSEQ multiplex PCR; in TCRdb, only in-frame clones are kept and a portion is missing. This sample yields 100,000 to 130,000 clones, of which around 90% are seen a single time; less than 0.85% belongs to the top ten. The sample was peripheral blood, taken in the third trimester of pregnancy. All receptors come from a female donor in good health, enrolled as a control in a pregnancy study. The CDR3 runs from the conserved cysteine through the conserved F or W. Each record gives: J gene, D gene, V gene, clone size, CDR3 DNA, CDR3 protein. D genes are given only for firm matches. Clone size appears in some rows only: once, few, many, or a class for an expanded clone.

TRBJ2-5,NA,TRBV5-4,once,TGTGCCAGCAGCTTTAGCGTGGCGGAGACCCAGTACTTC,CASSFSVAETQYF
TRBJ2-7,NA,TRBV5-1,NA,TGCGCCAGCAGAACCCCTCGGGTAGGAAAAACGAACGAGCAGTACTTC,CASRTPRVGKTNEQYF
TRBJ2-7,TRBD1,TRBV6-5,NA,TGTGCCAGCAGTTACGGGTTCCGAGGGGGCGAGGTCGAGCAGTACTTC,CASSYGFRGGEVEQYF
TRBJ2-3,NA,TRBV7-2,NA,TGTGCCAGCAGCTCGACTAGGAGCACAGATACGCAGTATTTT,CASSSTRSTDTQYF
TRBJ2-1,NA,TRBV27,few,TGTGCCAGCAGTTTACGGGGGACCCCCAATGAGCAGTTCTTC,CASSLRGTPNEQFF
TRBJ2-7,NA,TRBV5-4,NA,TGTGCCAGCAGCGTAGACAGGATCTACGAGCAGTACTTC,CASSVDRIYEQYF
TRBJ1-1,NA,TRBV1,NA,TGCACCAGCAGCCAGGAACAGGTATTAGCAATAAACACTGAAGCTTTCTTT,CTSSQEQVLAINTEAFF
TRBJ1-1,NA,TRBV5-1,NA,TGCGCCAGCAGCTTGGGAGCGAGGAACACTGAAGCTTTCTTT,CASSLGARNTEAFF
TRBJ2-5,NA,TRBV5-4,NA,TGTGCCAGCAGCTTAGGAGTAGGAGAGACCCAGTACTTC,CASSLGVGETQYF
TRBJ1-2,NA,TRBV30,once,TGTGCCTGGAGTTCAGGGGACTATGGCTACACCTTC,CAWSSGDYGYTF
TRBJ1-6,NA,TRBV6-6,NA,TGTGCCAGCAGTTACCGCGATCCCTTT,CASSYRDPF
TRBJ2-7,NA,TRBV18,NA,TGTGCCAGCTCACCTTCGGGGAAACAAGCCTACGAGCAGTACTTC,CASSPSGKQAYEQYF
TRBJ1-1,NA,TRBV7-2,NA,TGTGCCAGCAGCTTTCCGGGACACCTGAACACTGAAGCTTTCTTT,CASSFPGHLNTEAFF
TRBJ2-7,TRBD2,TRBV6-5,NA,TGTGCCAGCAGTTCAACCGGGACTAGCGCTTCCTACGAGCAGTACTTC,CASSSTGTSASYEQYF
TRBJ1-2,TRBD1,TRBV5-6,NA,TGTGCCAGCAGCTTCGACGACAGGGCCAACTATGGCTACACCTTC,CASSFDDRANYGYTF
TRBJ2-3,NA,TRBV30,NA,TGTGCCTGGAGTAGCGGACGGGCGCGGTTGGATACGCAGTATTTT,CAWSSGRARLDTQYF
TRBJ2-4,NA,TRBV13,NA,TGTGCCAGCAAGGCAGGGGATACCAAAAACATTCAGTACTTC,CASKAGDTKNIQYF
TRBJ1-1,NA,TRBV7-9,NA,TGTGCCAGCAGCCCCTCCCGGGGGGCGCTGACTGAAGCTTTCTTT,CASSPSRGALTEAFF
TRBJ2-7,TRBD2,TRBV11-2,NA,TGTGCCAGCAGCTTACAAACTAGCGGCGAGCAGTACTTC,CASSLQTSGEQYF
TRBJ1-1,NA,TRBV11-3,once,TGTGCCAGCAGCTGGGCCACAGGCTTGAACACTGAAGCTTTCTTT,CASSWATGLNTEAFF
TRBJ1-1,TRBD1,TRBV30,NA,TGTGCCTGGAGTGACCCTCGACAGGGGCAGATTGAAGCTTTCTTT,CAWSDPRQGQIEAFF
TRBJ2-2,TRBD1,TRBV7-3,NA,TGTGCCAGCAGCTTAGGGACAGGGGGTGGGAACACCGGGGAGCTGTTTTTT,CASSLGTGGGNTGELFF
TRBJ1-6,NA,TRBV7-9,NA,TGTGCCAGCAGCTTAGGGAGCTCCTATAATTCACCCCTCCACTTT,CASSLGSSYNSPLHF
TRBJ1-1,TRBD1,TRBV10-3,NA,TGTGCCATCAGTAGAGCAGGGGGTCCCACTGAAGCTTTCTTT,CAISRAGGPTEAFF
TRBJ1-3,NA,TRBV4-2,NA,TGTGCCAGCAGCCCTTCTACGGGAGTCTCTGGAAACACCATATATTTT,CASSPSTGVSGNTIYF
TRBJ2-7,NA,TRBV18,once,TGTGCCAGCTCACCGGCAGGGGGGTACGAGCAGTACTTC,CASSPAGGYEQYF
TRBJ1-2,TRBD1,TRBV7-9,NA,TGTGCCAGCAGCTCCCCAAACAGGGGGGGCGACTATGGCTACACCTTC,CASSSPNRGGDYGYTF
TRBJ1-2,NA,TRBV7-9,NA,TGTGCCAGCAGCTTAGTGGCGGGGTCCTATGGCTACACCTTC,CASSLVAGSYGYTF
TRBJ2-7,NA,TRBV2,NA,TGTGCCAGCAGCGCCCTGGGACACTACTACGAGCAGTACTTC,CASSALGHYYEQYF
TRBJ1-1,NA,TRBV2,NA,TGTGCCAGCAACAAAGGACAGATGAACACTGAAGCTTTCTTT,CASNKGQMNTEAFF
TRBJ2-7,NA,TRBV30,NA,TGTGCCGGGGGGGGCGAGGGGGGCTCCTACGAGCAGTACTTC,CAGGGEGGSYEQYF
TRBJ2-2,TRBD1,TRBV5-4,once,TGTGCCAGCAGCGTACAGGGGGCCGGGGAGCTGTTTTTT,CASSVQGAGELFF
TRBJ2-7,NA,TRBV27,NA,TGTGCCAGCAGACAGGGTTTCTCCTACGAGCAGTACTTC,CASRQGFSYEQYF
TRBJ1-1,NA,TRBV5-1,NA,TGCGCCAGCAGCTTGGGCCGGGAACCGAACACTGAAGCTTTCTTT,CASSLGREPNTEAFF
TRBJ1-3,NA,TRBV19,NA,TGTGCCAGTAGTATAGATTGGGGACACTCTGGAAACACCATATATTTT,CASSIDWGHSGNTIYF
TRBJ1-1,NA,TRBV6-5,NA,TGTGCCAGCAGTTACTTGGGGGCTTTTAACACTGAAGCTTTCTTT,CASSYLGAFNTEAFF
TRBJ2-6,NA,TRBV27,NA,TGTGCCAGCAGTCTCGCTGGGGCCAACGTCCTGACTTTC,CASSLAGANVLTF
TRBJ2-4,NA,TRBV2,NA,TGTGCCATTCAAGGGAGGGGGGGCGCAGAGCGAGACATTCAGTACTTC,CAIQGRGGAERDIQYF
TRBJ1-1,TRBD1,TRBV7-3,once,TGTGCCAGCAGCCGTATGACAGGGGAGTTGACTGAAGCTTTCTTT,CASSRMTGELTEAFF
TRBJ2-2,NA,TRBV5-1,once,TGCGCCAGCAGCCAGCCGGAGACCGGGGAGCTGTTTTTT,CASSQPETGELFF
TRBJ1-3,TRBD1,TRBV5-4,NA,TGTGCCAGCAGCTTTGGGACAGGAAGCTCTGGAAACACCATATATTTT,CASSFGTGSSGNTIYF
TRBJ1-1,NA,TRBV15,NA,TGTGCCACCAGCAGAGATACAGGGTTGACTGAAGCTTTCTTT,CATSRDTGLTEAFF
TRBJ1-6,NA,TRBV5-1,NA,TGCGCCAGCAGCTTAGGCAGGGAGGGATCACCCCTCCACTTT,CASSLGREGSPLHF
TRBJ1-2,TRBD1,TRBV29-1,NA,TGCAGCGTAGCCGACAGGGTTAGCGGCTACACCTTC,CSVADRVSGYTF
TRBJ2-5,NA,TRBV14,once,TGTGCCAGCAACCTAAACCCCCAAGAGACCCAGTACTTC,CASNLNPQETQYF
TRBJ1-1,NA,TRBV13,NA,TGTGCCAGCAGCTTAGGGTTGAGGAACACTGAAGCTTTCTTT,CASSLGLRNTEAFF
TRBJ1-4,TRBD1,TRBV12-5,NA,TGTGCTAGTGGTTTGGTCCCCGGGACAGATAATGAAAAACTGTTTTTT,CASGLVPGTDNEKLFF
TRBJ2-2,TRBD2,TRBV7-6,NA,TGTGCCAGCAGCTTGAGCGGGGGGGCCGATTGGTCCACCGGGGAGCTGTTTTTT,CASSLSGGADWSTGELFF
TRBJ2-7,NA,TRBV7-2,NA,TGTGCCAGCAGCTTGTGGGGGGTAGAATACGAGCAGTACTTC,CASSLWGVEYEQYF
TRBJ2-1,NA,TRBV2,NA,TGTGCCAGCAGTGACTACTCCTACAATGAGCAGTTCTTC,CASSDYSYNEQFF
TRBJ1-2,NA,TRBV2,NA,TGTGCCAGCAGTCGATGGGGAGGGGAGGACTATGGCTACACCTTC,CASSRWGGEDYGYTF
TRBJ2-3,TRBD2,TRBV7-2,NA,TGTGCCAGCAGCTTAACGGGGGGTTTCACAGATACGCAGTATTTT,CASSLTGGFTDTQYF
TRBJ2-3,TRBD1,TRBV11-3,NA,TGTGCCAGCAGCTCCACGGACAGGAAGGCAGATACGCAGTATTTT,CASSSTDRKADTQYF
TRBJ2-3,TRBD2,TRBV7-2,NA,TGTGCCAGCAGCCCCCGTGGAGGGACTAGCGGCACAGATACGCAGTATTTT,CASSPRGGTSGTDTQYF